The 12 T cell receptor beta chains reported below all come from one sample, sequenced in a study of human T cells and chemical hapten exposure. Unique molecular identifiers were attached to individual cDNA molecules during library preparation. MiXCR, run by TCRdb on the reads, gives a single entry per CDR3 protein. The sample consists of fewer than 150,000 distinct CDR3 sequences, more than 8.5% of them appearing once. The authors' total RNA extraction used unfractionated whole blood. The material sequenced was whole blood. These receptors came from a human donor in good health. Some clones in this sample may be carry-over from other donors' samples.

Many counts were recorded for this clonotype. The chain has TRBV29-1 and TRBJ1-1; D is uncertain. CDR1 SQVTM and CDR2 ANQGSEA come from the germline V gene. This CDR3 contains 13 residues. The ends were cut back, 7 bases at V and 8 bases at J, with 20 bases in the middle. CDR3 loop: CSALEATAFEAFF. In DNA, the CDR3 is TGCAGCGCTCTGGAAGCGACGGCATTCGAAGCTTTCTTT.

This chain uses TRBV20-1 with TRBJ2-1; 11 bases align to TRBD2. Germline assignment: CDR1 DFQATT and CDR2 SNEGSKA (reference sequence). V was pared by 7 bases and J by 6 bases, with 11 bases of the junction left unmatched. This CDR3 has 15 amino acids. This CDR3 is CSVLAGEVASNEQFF. The CDR3 nucleotides read TGCAGTGTACTAGCGGGAGAAGTAGCGAGCAATGAGCAGTTCTTC.

The chain has TRBV29-1 and TRBJ2-7; D is possibly TRBD1 (6 bases). V lost 1 base and J lost 5, with 18 bases in between. This CDR3 is built from 15 residues. Per germline, CDR1 SQVTM and CDR2 ANQGSEA. Here the CDR3 reads CSVEGTDPKEDEQYF. The CDR3 nucleotides are TGCAGCGTTGAAGGGACAGACCCTAAGGAGGACGAGCAGTACTTC.

This clonotype was counted ten times or more. This rearrangement joins TRBV7-8 to TRBJ2-3, with D tentatively TRBD1 or TRBD2 (5 bases each). The CDR3 runs to 17 residues. Trimming took off 5 bases at V and 5 bases at J, with 23 bases between the two ends. Germline V gene lookup returns CDR1 SGHVS and CDR2 FQNEAQ. The DNA of the CDR3 is TGTGCCAGCAGCCGATACGGCCTCCCGGGAAGGGGAGATACGCAGTATTTT. Encoded protein: CASSRYGLPGRGDTQYF.

This chain uses TRBV6-5 with TRBJ1-2, with D possibly being TRBD1 (5 bases). V shed 2 bases and J shed 1 base, with 14 bases lying between them. CDR3 size: 16 residues. Germline V gene sequence: CDR1 MNHEY, CDR2 SVGAGI. The CDR3 DNA is TGTGCCAGCAGTTACCTGGGGGGGGGAGATAACTATGGCTACACCTTC. This codes for CASSYLGGGDNYGYTF.

This chain uses TRBV12-3 or TRBV12-4 with TRBJ2-1; D is unclear. CDR3 length equals 12 residues. Trimming pared 1 base from V and 11 bases from J, leaving 9 bases between. As DNA, the CDR3 is TGTGCCAGCAGTTTAGAGGGTGGACAGCAGTTCTTC. Protein product: CASSLEGGQQFF.

Only a few counts were recorded for this clonotype. The rearrangement uses TRBV10-3 and TRBJ2-5; D is ambiguous. CDR1 and CDR2 from the germline V gene are ENHRY and SYGVKD. V lost 2 bases and J lost 7, with 14 bases in between. There are 14 residues in the CDR3. Here the CDR3 reads CAISERTENGTQYF. For the CDR3, the DNA is TGTGCCATCAGTGAGAGGACCGAGAACGGGACCCAGTACTTC.

The rearrangement joins TRBV20-1 to TRBJ2-5; the D gene is possibly TRBD2 (5 bases). The germline V gene has CDR1 DFQATT and CDR2 SNEGSKA (reference sequence). Trimming shortened V by 3 bases and J by 4 bases, and 18 bases separated the two germline ends. The CDR3 has 15 amino acids. This chain's CDR3 is CSASRAGPRRETQYF. In DNA, the CDR3 is TGCAGTGCTAGCCGGGCGGGCCCCCGGAGAGAGACCCAGTACTTC.

The chain joins TRBV19 to TRBJ1-1; TRBD1 matches at 8 bases. The V gene's germline CDR1 is LNHDA and CDR2 SQIVND (reference sequence). With 4 bases clipped from V and 7 bases from J, the junction kept 14 bases outside the gene matches. The CDR3 is 16 amino acids. The DNA of the CDR3 is TGTGCCAGTAGTAGGAGACGACAGGGGCAGTACAGTGAAGCTTTCTTT. This codes for CASSRRRQGQYSEAFF.

The rearrangement links TRBV10-3 to TRBJ1-1; 7 positions match TRBD1. V was clipped by 3 bases and J by 5 bases; unmatched bases: 3. Germline loops: CDR1 ENHRY, CDR2 SYGVKD. The CDR3 length is 13 residues. The CDR3 loop reads CAISEQGKTEAFF. The CDR3 bases are TGTGCCATCAGTGAACAGGGGAAAACTGAAGCTTTCTTT.

The CDR3 DNA follows: TGTGCCAGCAGGGGGGCCAAGAACACTGAAGCTTTCTTT. Protein: CASRGAKNTEAFF. This chain connects TRBV7-9 to TRBJ1-1; maybe TRBD1 (6 bases). The CDR3 spans 13 residues. V dropped 6 bases and J dropped 1 base, with 9 bases sitting between them. Germline values: CDR1 SEHNR, CDR2 FQNEAQ (reference sequence).

This clonotype came up a few times. V usage is TRBV7-2 and J usage is TRBJ2-5, with TRBD2 matching 9 bases. The CDR3 runs to 14 residues. V lost 5 bases and J lost 4; bases outside the gene matches: 5. Germline CDR1 SGHTA, CDR2 FQGNSA. CDR3 bases: TGTGCCAGCAGCCTCGGACTAGCGTTAGAGACCCAGTACTTC. This sequence encodes CASSLGLALETQYF. The variable domain in full, completed from reference TRBV7-2 and TRBJ2-5, reads GAGVSQSPSNKVTEKGKDVELRCDPISGHTALYWYRQSLGQGLEFLIYFQGNSAPDKSGLPSDRFSAERTGGSVSTLTIQRTQQEDSAVYLCASSLGLALETQYFGPGTRLLVL.